Given below is one TCR beta chain in context. The sample originates from a study of blood T cell repertoires in COVID-19. The data were produced by immunoSEQ multiplex PCR, yet TCRdb's version contains in-frame clones alone and is incomplete. The sample yields around 130,000 clones, roughly 90% seen once. Sequences were obtained from PBMCs or T cells enriched from blood (not recorded which). This TCR came from a woman aged 50 to 65 who had recovered from COVID-19.

This chain's CDR3 is CASSPDRGHGYTF. Written as DNA, the CDR3 is TGCGCCAGCAGTCCCGACAGGGGTCATGGCTACACCTTC. This rearrangement joins TRBV10-1 to TRBJ1-2; the match to TRBD1 covers 8 bases. The junction had 5 bases not matched to a gene; V was cut back by 5 bases and J by 6 bases. This CDR3 comprises 13 residues. Germline assignment: CDR1 WNHNN and CDR2 SYGVQD (reference sequence).